Listed below are T cell receptor beta chains from one sample, sequenced in a study of blood T cell repertoires in COVID-19. Method: immunoSEQ multiplex PCR; TCRdb's copy keeps in-frame clones and lacks some. The sample yields roughly 250,000 clones, 86% seen once. Sequenced sample: peripheral blood. These receptors were collected from a woman between 25 and 40 years old with COVID-19, enrolled during active disease. Both conserved end residues are part of each CDR3. The D gene is left open where the match is weak. Clone size appears in some rows only: once, few, many, or a class for an expanded clone.

CDR3 DNA: TGTGCCAGCTCACCTAGAGGGATTTCGGGAAACACCATATATTTT
CDR3 protein: CASSPRGISGNTIYF
clone size: once
J gene: TRBJ1-3
D gene: .
V gene: TRBV18

CDR3 DNA: TGCGCCAGCAGCGAGGGCTTCTCTGGAAACACCATATATTTT
CDR3 protein: CASSEGFSGNTIYF
clone size: .
J gene: TRBJ1-3
D gene: .
V gene: TRBV5-1

CDR3 DNA: TGTGCCAGCTCACCACCGACAGCCAATGGCTACACCTTC
CDR3 protein: CASSPPTANGYTF
clone size: .
J gene: TRBJ1-2
D gene: .
V gene: TRBV18

CDR3 DNA: TGTGCCAGCAGTGAGACTAGCGGGGCAGATACGCAGTATTTT
CDR3 protein: CASSETSGADTQYF
clone size: few
J gene: TRBJ2-3
D gene: TRBD2
V gene: TRBV6-4

CDR3 DNA: TGTGCCAGCAGTGTGCCCCCGGGACAGATGAACACTGAAGCTTTCTTT
CDR3 protein: CASSVPPGQMNTEAFF
clone size: .
J gene: TRBJ1-1
D gene: TRBD1
V gene: TRBV2

CDR3 DNA: TGTGCCAGCAGTTACACTATCGGGATGAACACTGAAGCTTTCTTT
CDR3 protein: CASSYTIGMNTEAFF
clone size: once
J gene: TRBJ1-1
D gene: .
V gene: TRBV6-2/TRBV6-3

CDR3 DNA: TGTGCCAGCAGCTCGGGGACAGGGGGGAATGAAAAACTGTTTTTT
CDR3 protein: CASSSGTGGNEKLFF
clone size: .
J gene: TRBJ1-4
D gene: TRBD1
V gene: TRBV11-2

CDR3 DNA: TGTGCCAGCTGTGGACAGACCATCTCCTATAATTCACCCCTCCACTTT
CDR3 protein: CASCGQTISYNSPLHF
clone size: .
J gene: TRBJ1-6
D gene: .
V gene: TRBV2

CDR3 DNA: TGTGCCAGCAGCTCCGGACTAGCGGGGGGTTTTGAGCAGTTCTTC
CDR3 protein: CASSSGLAGGFEQFF
clone size: .
J gene: TRBJ2-1
D gene: TRBD2
V gene: TRBV11-2

CDR3 DNA: TGTGCCAGCAGCTCTGGAGGATCAGCCGATACGCAGTATTTT
CDR3 protein: CASSSGGSADTQYF
clone size: .
J gene: TRBJ2-3
D gene: .
V gene: TRBV7-2

CDR3 DNA: TGTGCCAGCGGGGCCCCCCGGGCGGGGGTGGTTGGAGAGCAGTACTTC
CDR3 protein: CASGAPRAGVVGEQYF
clone size: .
J gene: TRBJ2-7
D gene: TRBD2
V gene: TRBV11-2

CDR3 DNA: TGTGCCAGTAGCTCGACAGGGGGCTACGAGCAGTACTTC
CDR3 protein: CASSSTGGYEQYF
clone size: .
J gene: TRBJ2-7
D gene: TRBD1
V gene: TRBV19

CDR3 DNA: TGTGCCAGCAGTCTCGCCGAGCCCTACGAGCAGTACTTC
CDR3 protein: CASSLAEPYEQYF
clone size: .
J gene: TRBJ2-7
D gene: .
V gene: TRBV27

CDR3 DNA: TGCGCCAGCAGTGAAACTAGCGGGCCTCCCACAGATACGCAGTATTTT
CDR3 protein: CASSETSGPPTDTQYF
clone size: .
J gene: TRBJ2-3
D gene: TRBD2
V gene: TRBV10-1

CDR3 DNA: TGCGCCAGCAGCTTGGGGGGCCCGCGCTCCTACGAGCAGTACTTC
CDR3 protein: CASSLGGPRSYEQYF
clone size: .
J gene: TRBJ2-7
D gene: .
V gene: TRBV5-1

CDR3 DNA: TGTGCCAGCAGGGCACCGGGACTAGCGAACACCGGGGAGCTGTTTTTT
CDR3 protein: CASRAPGLANTGELFF
clone size: .
J gene: TRBJ2-2
D gene: TRBD2
V gene: TRBV2

CDR3 DNA: TGTGCCAGCAGTTATGGACCGGGAGAACCCCTCCACTTT
CDR3 protein: CASSYGPGEPLHF
clone size: .
J gene: TRBJ1-6
D gene: .
V gene: TRBV7-9

CDR3 DNA: TGTGCCAGCAGCCGAGATAATTCACCCCTCCACTTT
CDR3 protein: CASSRDNSPLHF
clone size: .
J gene: TRBJ1-6
D gene: .
V gene: TRBV3-1/TRBV3-2

CDR3 DNA: TGTGCCAGCAGCTTAGAGGGGTTGAGCTCTGGAAACACCATATATTTT
CDR3 protein: CASSLEGLSSGNTIYF
clone size: .
J gene: TRBJ1-3
D gene: .
V gene: TRBV7-8

CDR3 DNA: TGCGCCAGCAGTGAGAGGCACAGGTTGAACACCGGGGAGCTGTTTTTT
CDR3 protein: CASSERHRLNTGELFF
clone size: .
J gene: TRBJ2-2
D gene: .
V gene: TRBV10-2

CDR3 DNA: TGTGCCAGCGGCCTCTCCTACGAGCAGTACTTC
CDR3 protein: CASGLSYEQYF
clone size: .
J gene: TRBJ2-7
D gene: .
V gene: TRBV27

CDR3 DNA: TGTGCCAGCAGCGAAGGGACAGTAGAAGCTGGCTACACCTTC
CDR3 protein: CASSEGTVEAGYTF
clone size: .
J gene: TRBJ1-2
D gene: TRBD1
V gene: TRBV5-6

CDR3 DNA: TGTGCCAGTAGTAGGGGGGACAGGGGGCGCGAGGGCGGACGTGAAGCTTTCTTT
CDR3 protein: CASSRGDRGREGGREAFF
clone size: .
J gene: TRBJ1-1
D gene: TRBD1
V gene: TRBV19

CDR3 DNA: TGTGCCAGCAGTTTATTAGGGGGAAATGAAGCTTTCTTT
CDR3 protein: CASSLLGGNEAFF
clone size: .
J gene: TRBJ1-1
D gene: .
V gene: TRBV27

CDR3 DNA: TGCAGCGTTTCGACAGGGGAAGGCTACGAGCAGTACTTC
CDR3 protein: CSVSTGEGYEQYF
clone size: .
J gene: TRBJ2-7
D gene: TRBD1
V gene: TRBV29-1

CDR3 DNA: TGTGCCACCAGTGCCACAGGGCATAATCAGCCCCAGCATTTT
CDR3 protein: CATSATGHNQPQHF
clone size: .
J gene: TRBJ1-5
D gene: .
V gene: TRBV24-1

CDR3 DNA: TGTGCCAGCTCACTGACGCGGGGTTTGGGTGAAAAACTGTTTTTT
CDR3 protein: CASSLTRGLGEKLFF
clone size: .
J gene: TRBJ1-4
D gene: .
V gene: TRBV18

CDR3 DNA: TGTGCCAGCAGTTACTCGATTAAGCCCCTGAACACTGAAGCTTTCTTT
CDR3 protein: CASSYSIKPLNTEAFF
clone size: .
J gene: TRBJ1-1
D gene: .
V gene: TRBV6-6

CDR3 DNA: TGCGCCAGCAGCCCCCACGGGGTAGGTCCCGACTCTGGAAACACCATATATTTT
CDR3 protein: CASSPHGVGPDSGNTIYF
clone size: once
J gene: TRBJ1-3
D gene: .
V gene: TRBV4-1

CDR3 DNA: TGTGCCAGCAGAACCTCAGGGGGCTCTTTTACTGAAGCTTTCTTT
CDR3 protein: CASRTSGGSFTEAFF
clone size: .
J gene: TRBJ1-1
D gene: TRBD1
V gene: TRBV28

CDR3 DNA: TGCGCCAGCAGGGGCGGGGGGCACTCCTACGAGCAGTACTTC
CDR3 protein: CASRGGGHSYEQYF
clone size: .
J gene: TRBJ2-7
D gene: TRBD2
V gene: TRBV5-1

CDR3 DNA: TGTGCCAGCAGCTTTTACAGGACCCCCACAGATACGCAGTATTTT
CDR3 protein: CASSFYRTPTDTQYF
clone size: .
J gene: TRBJ2-3
D gene: .
V gene: TRBV7-2

CDR3 DNA: TGTGCCATCAGTGCCGCCTCGGGGGAGGGAAAGACCCAGTACTTC
CDR3 protein: CAISAASGEGKTQYF
clone size: .
J gene: TRBJ2-5
D gene: TRBD2
V gene: TRBV10-3

CDR3 DNA: TGTGCCAGCAGTTACGAGGGGGCGGTTATGGCTTTCTTT
CDR3 protein: CASSYEGAVMAFF
clone size: few
J gene: TRBJ1-1
D gene: TRBD1
V gene: TRBV6-5

CDR3 DNA: TGTGCCAGCAGCGTAGCGGGGGCATTGACCGGGGAGCTGTTTTTT
CDR3 protein: CASSVAGALTGELFF
clone size: .
J gene: TRBJ2-2
D gene: TRBD2
V gene: TRBV5-4

CDR3 DNA: TGTGCCAGCAGTACCGGACTAGCGGCCTCCTACGAGCAGTACTTC
CDR3 protein: CASSTGLAASYEQYF
clone size: .
J gene: TRBJ2-7
D gene: TRBD2
V gene: TRBV27

CDR3 DNA: TGTGCCAGCAGCTTGGACAGGGAATGGGATGAGCAGTTCTTC
CDR3 protein: CASSLDREWDEQFF
clone size: .
J gene: TRBJ2-1
D gene: TRBD1
V gene: TRBV7-6

CDR3 DNA: TGTGCCAGCGGCCGACAGGGTGTGGCTAATGAAAAACTGTTTTTT
CDR3 protein: CASGRQGVANEKLFF
clone size: .
J gene: TRBJ1-4
D gene: TRBD1
V gene: TRBV9

CDR3 DNA: TGTGCCAGCAGCTTCCGGACAGGGTGGTACAATGAGCAGTTCTTC
CDR3 protein: CASSFRTGWYNEQFF
clone size: .
J gene: TRBJ2-1
D gene: TRBD1
V gene: TRBV11-2

CDR3 DNA: TGTGCCAGCAGCTCAGGACTAGCGGGTACATACGAGCAGTACTTC
CDR3 protein: CASSSGLAGTYEQYF
clone size: .
J gene: TRBJ2-7
D gene: TRBD2
V gene: TRBV13

CDR3 DNA: TGTGCCAGTAGTATTAATAGGGAGGGCGGCTACGAGCAGTACTTC
CDR3 protein: CASSINREGGYEQYF
clone size: .
J gene: TRBJ2-7
D gene: TRBD2
V gene: TRBV19

CDR3 DNA: TGTGCCAGCCACAGGGGAGGACCTTATAGCAATCAGCCCCAGCATTTT
CDR3 protein: CASHRGGPYSNQPQHF
clone size: .
J gene: TRBJ1-5
D gene: TRBD1
V gene: TRBV6-4

CDR3 DNA: TGCGCCACCAGGTCAGGGGTAACCACTGAAGCTTTCTTT
CDR3 protein: CATRSGVTTEAFF
clone size: .
J gene: TRBJ1-1
D gene: .
V gene: TRBV5-1

CDR3 DNA: TGCGCCAGCAGCCAAGGGGGGGGAAGGGGCCAGCCCCAGCATTTT
CDR3 protein: CASSQGGGRGQPQHF
clone size: .
J gene: TRBJ1-5
D gene: .
V gene: TRBV4-1

CDR3 DNA: TGTGCCAGCACACGACAGGGGGCCTCCAATCAGCCCCAGCATTTT
CDR3 protein: CASTRQGASNQPQHF
clone size: .
J gene: TRBJ1-5
D gene: TRBD1
V gene: TRBV6-5

CDR3 DNA: TGCGCCAGCAGCCAAGCATCGGATAGGGGGACCCACTATGGCTACACCTTC
CDR3 protein: CASSQASDRGTHYGYTF
clone size: .
J gene: TRBJ1-2
D gene: .
V gene: TRBV4-1

CDR3 DNA: TGTGCCAGCAGTGAGGGGCAGGGCTACAATGAGCAGTTCTTC
CDR3 protein: CASSEGQGYNEQFF
clone size: .
J gene: TRBJ2-1
D gene: .
V gene: TRBV2

CDR3 DNA: TGTGCCAGTAGTGAATCCGGGACAGGCAATAACGAGCAGTACTTC
CDR3 protein: CASSESGTGNNEQYF
clone size: few
J gene: TRBJ2-7
D gene: TRBD1
V gene: TRBV19

CDR3 DNA: TGCAGCGCACCGGGACTAGCGGGGGGCCAGCAGTTCTTC
CDR3 protein: CSAPGLAGGQQFF
clone size: .
J gene: TRBJ2-1
D gene: TRBD2
V gene: TRBV29-1

CDR3 DNA: TGCGCCAGCAGCTTGGGAGCTCTTGGAAACACCATATATTTT
CDR3 protein: CASSLGALGNTIYF
clone size: once
J gene: TRBJ1-3
D gene: .
V gene: TRBV5-1